This record covers a single T cell receptor (beta chain). Its antigen is undetermined. 60 Vbeta and 13 Jbeta primers were used in PCR. Method: immunoSEQ multiplex PCR; TCRdb's copy keeps in-frame clones and lacks some. The profile shows almost 200,000 clones, about 76% of them singletons. The study sampled nominally healthy donors, though unrecorded immune exposures were likely. The data originate from a study of cytomegalovirus exposure and HLA in healthy donors. Study-wide points: TCR beta chains numbering 164 were designated cytomegalovirus-associated. Among the CMV-associated chains, a few were confirmed in vitro as specific for CMV antigens. HLA alleles were associated with around 17,000 TCR beta sequences in a later analysis at 0.05 false discovery rate.

V lost 1 base, J lost 4 bases, and 5 bases stayed unmatched. CDR3 length: 16 residues. Germline V gives CDR1 MNHEY, CDR2 SMNVEV (reference sequence). The receptor was derived from a male donor in good health and CMV-seropositive. The genes are TRBV27 and TRBJ1-3; 9 positions agree with TRBD1. Input material: PBMCs. CDR3 sequence (DNA): TGTGCCAGCAGTTTATTCGCGGGACAGGGCGGAAACACCATATATTTT. It is translated as CASSLFAGQGGNTIYF.